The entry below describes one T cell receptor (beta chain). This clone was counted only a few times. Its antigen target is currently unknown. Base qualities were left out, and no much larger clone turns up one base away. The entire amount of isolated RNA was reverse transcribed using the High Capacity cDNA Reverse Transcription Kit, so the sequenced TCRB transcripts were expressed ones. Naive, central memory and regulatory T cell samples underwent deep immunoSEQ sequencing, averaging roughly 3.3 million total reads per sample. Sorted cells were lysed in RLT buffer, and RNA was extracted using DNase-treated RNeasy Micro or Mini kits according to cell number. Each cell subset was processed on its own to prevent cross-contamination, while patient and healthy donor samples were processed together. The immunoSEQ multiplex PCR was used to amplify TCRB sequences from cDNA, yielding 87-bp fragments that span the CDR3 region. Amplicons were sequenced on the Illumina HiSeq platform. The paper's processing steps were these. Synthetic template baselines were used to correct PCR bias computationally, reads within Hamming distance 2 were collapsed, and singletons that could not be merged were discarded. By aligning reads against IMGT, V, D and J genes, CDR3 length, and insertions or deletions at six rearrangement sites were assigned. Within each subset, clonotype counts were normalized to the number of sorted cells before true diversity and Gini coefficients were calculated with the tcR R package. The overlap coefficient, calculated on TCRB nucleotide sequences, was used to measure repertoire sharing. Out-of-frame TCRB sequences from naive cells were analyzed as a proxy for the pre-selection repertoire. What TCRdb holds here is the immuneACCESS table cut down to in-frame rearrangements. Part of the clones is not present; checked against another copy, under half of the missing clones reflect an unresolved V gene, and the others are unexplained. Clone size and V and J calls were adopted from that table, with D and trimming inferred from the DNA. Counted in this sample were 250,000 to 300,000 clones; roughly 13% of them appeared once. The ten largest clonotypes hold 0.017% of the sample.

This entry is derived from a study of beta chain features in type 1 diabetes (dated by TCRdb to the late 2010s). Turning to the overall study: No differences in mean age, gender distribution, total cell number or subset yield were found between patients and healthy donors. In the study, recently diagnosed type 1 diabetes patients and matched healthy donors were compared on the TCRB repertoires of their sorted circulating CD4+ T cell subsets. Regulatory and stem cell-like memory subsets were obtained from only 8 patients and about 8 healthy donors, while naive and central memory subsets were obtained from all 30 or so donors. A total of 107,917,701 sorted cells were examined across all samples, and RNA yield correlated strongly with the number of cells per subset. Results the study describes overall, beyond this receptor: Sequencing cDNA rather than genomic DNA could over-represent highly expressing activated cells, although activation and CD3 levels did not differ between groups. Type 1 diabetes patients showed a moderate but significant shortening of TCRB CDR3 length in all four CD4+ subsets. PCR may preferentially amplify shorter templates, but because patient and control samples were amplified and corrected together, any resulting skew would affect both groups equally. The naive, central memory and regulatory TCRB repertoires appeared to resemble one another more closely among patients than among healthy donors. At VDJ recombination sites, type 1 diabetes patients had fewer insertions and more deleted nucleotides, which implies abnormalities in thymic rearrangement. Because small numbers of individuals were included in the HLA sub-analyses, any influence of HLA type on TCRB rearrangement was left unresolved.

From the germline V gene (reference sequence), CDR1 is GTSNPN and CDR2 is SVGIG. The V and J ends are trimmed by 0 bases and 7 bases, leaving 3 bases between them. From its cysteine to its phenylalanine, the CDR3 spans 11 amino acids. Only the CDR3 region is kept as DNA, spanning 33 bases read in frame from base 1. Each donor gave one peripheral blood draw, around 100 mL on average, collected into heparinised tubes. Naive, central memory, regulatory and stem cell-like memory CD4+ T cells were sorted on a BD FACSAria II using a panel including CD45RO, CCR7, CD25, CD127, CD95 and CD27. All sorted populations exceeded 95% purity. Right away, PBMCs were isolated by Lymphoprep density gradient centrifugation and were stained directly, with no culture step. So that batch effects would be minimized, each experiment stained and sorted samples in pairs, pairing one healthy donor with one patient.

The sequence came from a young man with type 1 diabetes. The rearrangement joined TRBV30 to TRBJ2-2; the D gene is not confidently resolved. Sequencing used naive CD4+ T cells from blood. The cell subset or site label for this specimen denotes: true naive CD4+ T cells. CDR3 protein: CAWSVHGELFF. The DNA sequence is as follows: TGTGCCTGGAGTGTACACGGGGAGCTGTTTTTT.